The 27 T cell receptor beta chains reported below all come from one sample, sequenced in a study of CD8+ T cells in alopecia areata. It was cDNA, reverse transcribed from extracted RNA, that served as the sequencing template. Method: immunoSEQ multiplex PCR; TCRdb's copy keeps in-frame clones and lacks some. The sample has over 85,000 clones, around 45% seen once. The sample comprised CD4+ T cells sorted from blood. The receptors come from a human donor with alopecia areata.

The J gene is TRBJ2-7, the V gene TRBV6-4; 12 nucleotides match TRBD2. This CDR3 has 12 residues. Germline CDR1 is MRHNA and CDR2 is SNTAGT. The trim removed 5 bases at V and 12 bases at J, leaving 5 bases unmatched. The CDR3 spells CASSLAGGRLYF. Written as DNA, the CDR3 is TGTGCCAGCAGTCTAGCGGGAGGGCGTCTGTACTTC.

This clone has a handful of counts. The chain couples TRBV10-3 to TRBJ2-7, with D hard to call. Germline loops: CDR1 ENHRY, CDR2 SYGVKD. This CDR3 spans 13 amino acids. The V and J ends lost 0 bases and 6 bases respectively, with 9 bases between them. CDR3 sequence: CAISESELGEQYF. The CDR3 nucleotides read TGTGCCATCAGTGAGTCTGAGCTAGGCGAGCAGTACTTC.

This clone was picked up a small number of times. The chain joins TRBV7-9 to TRBJ2-1, with 11 bases identical to TRBD1. Germline values: CDR1 SEHNR, CDR2 FQNEAQ (reference sequence). CDR3 length: 14 amino acids. V trimming: 9 bases; J trimming: 14 bases; junction bases outside the gene matches: 15. CDR3 amino acids: CASSGRTGGASEFF. The CDR3 DNA is TGTGCCAGTAGTGGGCGGACAGGGGGCGCCTCGGAGTTCTTC.

The rearrangement uses TRBV2 and TRBJ2-7, with 7 bases fitting TRBD2. The CDR3 totals 12 residues. Looked up from germline, CDR1 is SNHLY and CDR2 is FYNNEI. The trim removed 8 bases at V and 6 bases at J, leaving 7 bases unmatched. The CDR3 DNA reads TGTGCCAGCCGTGGCGGGAGCGCCGAGCAGTACTTC. The encoded protein is CASRGGSAEQYF.

This clone has more than one count but fewer than ten. CDR3 in amino acids: CASSWTNNEQFF. As DNA, the CDR3 is TGTGCCAGCAGCTGGACCAACAATGAGCAGTTCTTC. This sequence joins TRBV7-2 and TRBJ2-1; D is uncertain. This CDR3 is 12 amino acids long. From germline, CDR1 is SGHTA and CDR2 FQGNSA. Trimming pared 4 bases from V and 5 bases from J, leaving 6 bases between. The variable domain in full, with the rest retrieved from reference TRBV7-2 and TRBJ2-1, is GAGVSQSPSNKVTEKGKDVELRCDPISGHTALYWYRQSLGQGLEFLIYFQGNSAPDKSGLPSDRFSAERTGGSVSTLTIQRTQQEDSAVYLCASSWTNNEQFFGPGTRLTVL.

This clone was observed a handful of times. The V gene is TRBV15, the J gene TRBJ1-1; 8 bases agree with TRBD1. The germline V gene has CDR1 LNHNV and CDR2 YYDKDF (reference sequence). After removal of 0 bases from V and 4 bases from J, the junction contained 13 bases not matched to a gene. This CDR3 contains 18 residues. CDR3 in amino acids: CATSRDRARGRIGTEAFF. The CDR3 bases are TGTGCCACCAGCAGAGATAGGGCCAGGGGGCGAATAGGCACTGAAGCTTTCTTT.

V is TRBV30 and J is TRBJ2-7; the D is unclear. CDR1 is GTSNPN, CDR2 SVGIG, per germline (reference sequence). This CDR3 contains 12 residues. As DNA, the CDR3 is TGTGCTTTTGACGGCAACTCCTACGAGCAGTACTTC. Its translation: CAFDGNSYEQYF. The complete variable domain, with remaining parts taken from reference TRBV30 and TRBJ2-7, reads SQTIHQWPATLVQPVGSPLSLECTVEGTSNPNLYWYRQAAGRGLQLLFYSVGIGQISSEVPQNLSASRPQDRQFILSSKKLLLSDSGFYLCAFDGNSYEQYFGPGTRLTVT.

The rearrangement uses TRBV4-1 and TRBJ2-1; D could derive from TRBD1 or TRBD2 (5 bases each). Germline V gene data show CDR1 as MGHRA and CDR2 as YSYEKL. The CDR3 runs to 16 residues. V was shortened by 3 bases and J by 3 bases, with 15 bases between the two germline ends. The CDR3 DNA reads as TGCGCCAGCAGCCAGGGGGAGACCCGTTACTACAATGAGCAGTTCTTC. Residues: CASSQGETRYYNEQFF.

V gene TRBV7-2 combines with J gene TRBJ2-5; 11 bases map to TRBD2. This CDR3 spans 15 amino acids. Germline V gene data show CDR1 as SGHTA and CDR2 as FQGNSA. V lost 5 bases, J lost 3 bases, and 5 bases stayed unmatched. In nucleotides, the CDR3 is TGTGCCAGCAGCCTTAGCGGGGGGGCCGAAGAGACCCAGTACTTC. Translation: CASSLSGGAEETQYF.

J is TRBJ1-1 and V is TRBV30; D unresolved. Germline CDR1 GTSNPN, CDR2 SVGIG (reference sequence). V was trimmed by 8 bases and J by 4 bases, leaving 8 bases between them. This CDR3 is 10 amino acids long. The CDR3 region is CAPTGTEAFF. CDR3 nucleotides: TGTGCCCCGACGGGCACTGAAGCTTTCTTT.

The genes are TRBV18 and TRBJ2-1; TRBD2 aligns across 8 bases. CDR1 is KGHSH, CDR2 LQKENI, per germline. The J segment lost 7 bases and the V segment lost 2 bases, leaving 7 bases of the junction unmatched. The length of the CDR3 is 15 residues. CDR3 sequence (DNA): TGTGCCAGCTCACCATGGAAGTTAGCGGGGAATGAGCAGTTCTTC. It codes for CASSPWKLAGNEQFF.

This clone came up many times. The chain joins TRBV5-5 to TRBJ2-3; 10 bases match TRBD2. The CDR3 sequence is 14 residues long. Germline CDR1 and CDR2: SGHKS and YYEKEE (reference sequence). With V trimmed by 2 bases and J by 7 bases, 4 bases remained unmatched. DNA for the CDR3: TGTGCCAGCAGCTTCCTAGCGGGGGCCAATACGCAGTATTTT. It codes for CASSFLAGANTQYF.

This rearrangement joins TRBV12-5 to TRBJ2-3, with a weak D call TRBD2 (5 bases). CDR1 and CDR2 (germline): LGHNT, FRNRAP. The CDR3 runs 17 residues. V shed 2 bases and J shed 3 bases, with 18 bases lying between them. The CDR3 DNA sequence: TGTGCTAGTGGTTTGTCGGCGGACTGGGGATTGACAGATACGCAGTATTTT. It yields the protein CASGLSADWGLTDTQYF.

This clone was counted only a few times. The chain has TRBV5-6 and TRBJ2-2; D call uncertain. Germline-derived CDR1 and CDR2 are SGHDT and YYEEEE. This CDR3 has 14 residues. V lost 4 bases to trimming and J lost 3 bases, with 10 bases between them. The CDR3 loop is CASSRNSYTGELFF. CDR3 in DNA: TGTGCCAGCAGCCGGAACAGTTACACCGGGGAGCTGTTTTTT.

This clone was counted a few times. The chain employs TRBV30 and TRBJ1-5, with D perhaps matching TRBD1 (6 bases). This CDR3 region has 16 residues. From germline, CDR1 is GTSNPN and CDR2 SVGIG (reference sequence). Trimming shortened V by 1 base and J by 3 bases, and 16 bases separated the two germline ends. DNA of the CDR3: TGTGCCTGGAGTGGGGCAATGACAGGTATCAATCAGCCCCAGCATTTT. Amino acids: CAWSGAMTGINQPQHF.

This chain's CDR3 is CASSGKRITGELFF. CDR3 nucleotides: TGTGCCAGTAGCGGGAAGCGGATTACCGGGGAGCTGTTTTTT. This chain connects TRBV19 to TRBJ2-2; TRBD2 is a possible D gene (5 bases). The CDR3 runs to 14 residues. Trimming removed 6 bases at V and 5 bases at J, with 13 bases between. Germline values: CDR1 LNHDA, CDR2 SQIVND (reference sequence).

In this sample, this clone turned up a few times. V is TRBV5-1 and J is TRBJ2-1; weak D call: TRBD2 (6 bases). The CDR3 runs 17 residues. The V gene lost 0 bases and the J gene lost 2 bases, with 15 bases spanning the gap. Germline CDR1 reads SGHRS; CDR2 reads YFSETQ. The CDR3 DNA reads TGCGCCAGCAGCTTGGCCGTAACGGGAGTGCCCTACAATGAGCAGTTCTTC. It is translated as CASSLAVTGVPYNEQFF.

The genes are TRBV11-2 and TRBJ2-1; D is possibly TRBD2 (5 bases). The CDR3 has 14 amino acids. Looked up from germline, CDR1 is SGHAT and CDR2 is FQNNGV. Trimming removed 5 bases at V and 2 bases at J, with 10 bases between. Here the CDR3 reads CASSPSGTYNEQFF. In nucleotides, the CDR3 is TGTGCCAGCAGCCCGAGCGGAACCTACAATGAGCAGTTCTTC.

This clone appeared a single time. V usage is TRBV7-2 and J usage is TRBJ2-2; D ambiguous. The length of the CDR3 is 14 residues. V was pared by 1 base and J by 0 bases, with 3 bases between. Germline CDR1 SGHTA, CDR2 FQGNSA. CDR3: CASSLVPNTGELFF. The CDR3, as DNA: TGTGCCAGCAGCTTAGTTCCGAACACCGGGGAGCTGTTTTTT.

The chain has TRBV7-9 and TRBJ1-5, with 9 bases lining up with TRBD1. The CDR3 loop spans 14 amino acids. Losses at the gene ends were 5 bases for V and 6 bases for J; bases not matched to a gene: 5. CDR1 and CDR2 (germline): SEHNR, FQNEAQ (reference sequence). The CDR3 DNA sequence: TGTGCCAGCAGCCCACAGGGGGCCGGTCAGCCCCAGCATTTT. It codes for CASSPQGAGQPQHF.

The genes are TRBV29-1 and TRBJ2-2; 9 bases agree with TRBD2. Germline assignment: CDR1 SQVTM and CDR2 ANQGSEA. The length of the CDR3 is 16 residues. Trimming removed 5 bases from V and 1 base from J; junction bases left unmatched: 8. CDR3 protein: CSVNPSGKGNTGELFF. The CDR3 DNA is TGCAGCGTTAACCCTAGCGGGAAGGGGAACACCGGGGAGCTGTTTTTT.

The rearrangement joins TRBV4-3 to TRBJ1-6; D uncertain. CDR1 is LGHNA, CDR2 YSLEER, per germline. This CDR3 is built from 13 residues. Deletions cut 2 bases from V and 10 bases from J, with 9 bases between. The CDR3 loop is CASSQYAESPLHF. The CDR3 DNA sequence: TGCGCCAGCAGCCAATACGCAGAGTCACCCCTCCACTTT.

The sample holds a few counts of this clone. The chain has TRBV18 and TRBJ1-6, with 8 bases matching TRBD1. The CDR3 contains 15 residues. J was trimmed by 8 bases and V by 1 base; bases with no gene match: 4. From germline, CDR1 is KGHSH and CDR2 LQKENI. The chain's CDR3 is CASSPLQGVDSPLHF. The DNA for the CDR3 is TGTGCCAGCTCACCACTACAGGGGGTGGATTCACCCCTCCACTTT.

The chain recombines TRBV18 with TRBJ1-1; D is perhaps TRBD1 (5 bases). This CDR3 is built from 15 residues. V was trimmed by 1 base and J by 3 bases, leaving 12 bases between them. In germline, CDR1 is KGHSH, CDR2 LQKENI. In DNA form, the CDR3 reads TGTGCCAGCTCACCACGTCCAGGGAAAGACACTGAAGCTTTCTTT. Amino acids: CASSPRPGKDTEAFF.

The J gene is TRBJ2-2, the V gene TRBV20-1, with no clear D. This CDR3 comprises 11 residues. Germline CDR1 DFQATT, CDR2 SNEGSKA (reference sequence). V gave up 4 bases and J gave up 3 bases, with 3 bases separating them. CDR3: CSATDTGELFF. The DNA for the CDR3 is TGCAGTGCTACGGACACCGGGGAGCTGTTTTTT.

The rearrangement uses TRBV5-1 and TRBJ2-7, with TRBD1 identical over 8 bases. There are 15 residues in the CDR3. Germline CDR1 is SGHRS and CDR2 is YFSETQ. The V gene end was trimmed by 5 bases and the J gene end by 0 bases; junction bases not matched to a gene: 7. CDR3 amino acids: CASRLGDRNSYEQYF. The CDR3 coding sequence is TGCGCCAGCAGACTGGGGGACAGGAACTCCTACGAGCAGTACTTC.

This rearrangement joins TRBV6-5 to TRBJ2-3; no clear D gene. Per germline, CDR1 MNHEY and CDR2 SVGAGI. CDR3 length equals 12 residues. Trimming shortened V by 3 bases and J by 4 bases, and 5 bases separated the two germline ends. CDR3 sequence (DNA): TGTGCCAGCAGTTATGGGCCAGATACGCAGTATTTT. Protein product: CASSYGPDTQYF.